This entry lists 25 T cell receptor beta chains sequenced from one sample in a study of response to subunit inactivated influenza vaccine. One entry per CDR3 protein results from TCRdb running MiXCR on the RT-PCR reads. The table records about 540,000 distinct CDR3 sequences, 14% of them present only once. Sample: PBMCs from blood, taken about 12 days after vaccination. The receptors come from a middle-aged man who received an inactivated influenza vaccine.

This chain uses TRBV7-2 with TRBJ2-2; TRBD2 matches at 11 bases. The V gene end was trimmed by 5 bases and the J gene end by 3 bases; junction bases not matched to a gene: 8. Germline V gives CDR1 SGHTA, CDR2 FQGNSA. This CDR3 comprises 17 residues. CDR3 sequence: CASSRQLAGAHTGELFF. In DNA form, the CDR3 reads TGTGCCAGCAGCCGACAACTAGCGGGAGCGCACACCGGGGAGCTGTTTTTT.

There are a few counts of this clonotype. The V call is TRBV5-5, the J call TRBJ2-5; TRBD1 is a possible D gene (5 bases). The ends were cut back, 4 bases at V and 3 bases at J, with 13 bases in the middle. Looked up from germline, CDR1 is SGHKS and CDR2 is YYEKEE (reference sequence). The CDR3 extends over 14 amino acids. CDR3 amino acids: CASSPMPTEETQYF. CDR3 coding DNA: TGTGCCAGCAGCCCCATGCCGACAGAAGAGACCCAGTACTTC.

This clonotype has a count of ten or more. This chain joins TRBV29-1 and TRBJ2-1, with a possible D match to TRBD2 (5 bases). V was pared by 6 bases and J by 16 bases, with 22 bases between. The CDR3 has 12 residues. CDR1 is SQVTM and CDR2 is ANQGSEA in the germline V gene. CDR3 protein: CSVRVAMAGFFF. For the CDR3, the DNA is TGCAGCGTGCGGGTGGCTATGGCCGGGTTCTTCTTC.

The chain joins TRBV7-2 to TRBJ2-5; 8 bases line up with TRBD2. Germline loops: CDR1 SGHTA, CDR2 FQGNSA. The CDR3 is made up of 15 amino acids. V was pared by 0 bases and J by 5 bases, with 5 bases of the junction left unmatched. For the CDR3, the DNA is TGTGCCAGCAGCTTAGCCAGCGGGAGCGGGGAGACCCAGTACTTC. Its translation: CASSLASGSGETQYF.

The chain carries TRBV28 and TRBJ2-1; TRBD2 aligns across 13 bases. Germline V CDR1 and CDR2: MDHEN, SYDVKM. This CDR3 contains 20 residues. V gave up 5 bases and J gave up 0 bases; unmatched junction bases: 13. CDR3 in amino acids: CASSLRPGLAGLSSYNEQFF. The CDR3 DNA follows: TGTGCCAGCAGTCTACGACCGGGACTAGCGGGACTCAGCTCCTACAATGAGCAGTTCTTC.

The chain uses TRBV6-2 or TRBV6-3 and TRBJ2-1, with 10 bases that match TRBD2. Trimming at V came to 0 bases and at J to 7 bases, leaving 9 bases not matched to a gene. CDR1 is MNHEY and CDR2 is SVGEGT in the germline V gene. This CDR3 contains 17 residues. The CDR3 bases are TGTGCCAGCAGTTACTCCTCTAGCGGGGGATTTGGGAATGAGCAGTTCTTC. Encoded protein: CASSYSSSGGFGNEQFF.

This chain links TRBV20-1 with TRBJ2-1; the match to TRBD2 covers 8 bases. V was pared by 2 bases and J by 4 bases, with 13 bases of the junction left unmatched. This CDR3 region has 17 residues. CDR1 and CDR2 (germline): DFQATT, SNEGSKA (reference sequence). The CDR3 nucleotides are TGCAGTGCTAGAAAACGACTAGCGCCACTTAGGTACAATGAGCAGTTCTTC. Encoded protein: CSARKRLAPLRYNEQFF.

The V call is TRBV5-1, the J call TRBJ2-7, with 15 bases identical to TRBD2. The germline V gene has CDR1 SGHRS and CDR2 YFSETQ. The CDR3 spans 20 residues. V was pared by 1 base and J by 2 bases, with 13 bases of the junction left unmatched. Here the CDR3 reads CASSLRGRTSGRAVTYEQYF. The CDR3 DNA reads TGCGCCAGCAGCTTGAGAGGCCGGACTAGCGGGAGGGCCGTGACCTACGAGCAGTACTTC.

This clonotype was seen a few times. The chain joins TRBV7-8 to TRBJ2-2, with 9 bases identical to TRBD2. Trimming cost V 1 base and J 6 bases; bases outside gene matches: 3. The CDR3 is made up of 15 amino acids. CDR1 is SGHVS and CDR2 is FQNEAQ in the germline V gene. CDR3 bases: TGTGCCAGCAGCTTAGTGCGGGGGGGTTCCGGGGAGCTGTTTTTT. Translated: CASSLVRGGSGELFF.

V and J are TRBV2 and TRBJ2-3, with D maybe TRBD2 (5 bases). Germline V lookup: CDR1 SNHLY, CDR2 FYNNEI. This CDR3 is built from 14 residues. The V gene lost 6 bases and the J gene lost 0 bases, with 10 bases spanning the gap. The CDR3 DNA follows: TGTGCCAGCAGCGGGATGGGCAGCACAGATACGCAGTATTTT. Protein: CASSGMGSTDTQYF. Using reference TRBV2 and TRBJ2-3 for the parts outside the CDR3, the full variable domain is EPEVTQTPSHQVTQMGQEVILRCVPISNHLYFYWYRQILGQKVEFLVSFYNNEISEKSEIFDDQFSVERPDGSNFTLKIRSTKLEDSAMYFCASSGMGSTDTQYFGPGTRLTVL.

V gene TRBV6-1 combines with J gene TRBJ2-2; 10 bases agree with TRBD2. Germline V gives CDR1 MNHNS, CDR2 SASEGT. Trimming removed 7 bases from V and 4 bases from J; junction bases left unmatched: 9. There are 16 residues in the CDR3. The CDR3 reads CASNGLAATTTGELFF. DNA for the CDR3: TGTGCCAGCAACGGACTAGCGGCCACCACCACCGGGGAGCTGTTTTTT.

This chain links TRBV7-9 with TRBJ1-5, with D hard to call. Germline CDR1 reads SEHNR; CDR2 reads FQNEAQ (reference sequence). With 7 bases removed from V and 3 bases from J, the gap between germline ends came to 16 bases. The CDR3 sequence is 15 residues long. CDR3 bases: TGTGCCAGCACCCCCGGCGGAAAGGTCAATCAGCCCCAGCATTTT. It codes for CASTPGGKVNQPQHF.

This clonotype was detected only a few times. As DNA, the CDR3 is TGCAGTGCGGGGGGGAGCTCCTACAATGAGCAGTTCTTC. This codes for CSAGGSSYNEQFF. This chain links TRBV20-1 with TRBJ2-1, with 7 bases that match TRBD2. Germline CDR1 DFQATT, CDR2 SNEGSKA (reference sequence). The length of the CDR3 is 13 residues. V lost 6 bases and J lost 0; bases outside the gene matches: 2.

The rearrangement links TRBV12-3 or TRBV12-4 to TRBJ1-6, with D tentatively TRBD1 (5 bases). This CDR3 contains 11 residues. V dropped 6 bases and J dropped 12 bases, with 9 bases sitting between them. The CDR3: CASSPGGPLHF. The DNA of the CDR3 is TGTGCCAGCAGCCCTGGGGGACCCCTCCACTTT.

The V gene is TRBV6-1, the J gene TRBJ2-2; 10 nucleotides line up with TRBD1. Germline V gene sequence: CDR1 MNHNS, CDR2 SASEGT. V was clipped by 3 bases and J by 3 bases; unmatched bases: 10. The CDR3 covers 18 residues. This chain's CDR3 is CASSDGQGGFRDTGELFF. The CDR3 coding sequence is TGTGCCAGCAGTGATGGACAGGGGGGTTTTCGTGACACCGGGGAGCTGTTTTTT.

The chain couples TRBV20-1 to TRBJ2-1, with 13 bases aligning to TRBD2. The CDR3 has 15 residues. Germline CDR1 DFQATT, CDR2 SNEGSKA (reference sequence). With 6 bases clipped from V and 7 bases from J, the junction kept 9 bases outside the gene matches. Here the CDR3 reads CSATVLAGGPNEQFF. DNA of the CDR3: TGCAGTGCAACGGTACTAGCGGGAGGGCCGAATGAGCAGTTCTTC.

This clonotype has more than one count but fewer than ten. The chain combines TRBV20-1 with TRBJ1-2; the match to TRBD1 covers 12 bases. CDR3 length: 13 residues. The V gene end was trimmed by 6 bases and the J gene end by 8 bases; junction bases not matched to a gene: 7. The germline gives CDR1 DFQATT, CDR2 SNEGSKA (reference sequence). The CDR3 protein is CSAPGQGALGYTF. The CDR3, as DNA: TGCAGTGCGCCGGGACAGGGGGCGCTGGGCTACACCTTC.

The CDR3 is CASSPRTGAYYEQYF. The CDR3 bases are TGTGCCAGCTCACCACGGACAGGGGCCTACTACGAGCAGTACTTC. The chain links TRBV18 to TRBJ2-7; 9 positions match TRBD1. The CDR3 covers 15 residues. V gave up 1 base and J gave up 3 bases; unmatched junction bases: 4. Germline V gene sequence: CDR1 KGHSH, CDR2 LQKENI.

The chain links TRBV7-8 to TRBJ1-5; D is unclear. The CDR3 extends over 18 amino acids. Germline CDR1 is SGHVS and CDR2 is FQNEAQ. Trimming took 1 base from V and 2 from J, leaving 18 bases between them. The CDR3 here is CASSLVFRAPIGNQPQHF. In DNA, the CDR3 is TGTGCCAGCAGCTTAGTTTTTCGGGCGCCGATTGGCAATCAGCCCCAGCATTTT.

The gene calls are TRBV11-2 and TRBJ2-7; 7 positions match TRBD2. This CDR3 comprises 16 residues. J gave up 4 bases and V 0 bases, and 9 bases lay outside the gene matches. Germline V gene sequence: CDR1 SGHAT, CDR2 FQNNGV. For the CDR3, the DNA is TGTGCCAGCAGCTTAGATCCGGCTAGCGGCACATACGAGCAGTACTTC. It is translated as CASSLDPASGTYEQYF.

This clonotype was counted a few times. The chain has TRBV10-3 and TRBJ2-2; D is possibly TRBD2 (6 bases). The CDR3 has 15 residues. V was shortened by 2 bases and J by 4 bases, with 11 bases between the two germline ends. The V gene's germline CDR1 is ENHRY and CDR2 SYGVKD. The CDR3 bases are TGTGCCATCAGTGAGGGGGGGACCCCCACCGGGGAGCTGTTTTTT. It is translated as CAISEGGTPTGELFF.

The V call is TRBV15, the J call TRBJ2-3; D remains ambiguous. The CDR3 spans 11 residues. The V end lost 2 bases, the J end lost 5 bases, and 2 bases lay between the germline ends. CDR1 LNHNV and CDR2 YYDKDF come from the germline V gene (reference sequence). CDR3 loop: CATSRLDTQYF. The CDR3 region has the DNA TGTGCCACCAGCAGACTAGATACGCAGTATTTT.

The genes are TRBV28 and TRBJ2-2, with TRBD2 identical over 8 bases. V lost 1 base to trimming and J lost 7 bases; unmatched junction nucleotides: 2. The germline V gene has CDR1 MDHEN and CDR2 SYDVKM. The CDR3 totals 14 residues. The DNA for the CDR3 is TGTGCCAGCAGTTTATCCCGGGAGGGCGGGGAGCTGTTTTTT. It yields the protein CASSLSREGGELFF.

The chain recombines TRBV13 with TRBJ2-7; TRBD1 matches 8 bases. The trim removed 6 bases at V and 3 bases at J, leaving 10 bases unmatched. The germline CDR1 and CDR2 sequences are PRHDT and FYEKMQ (reference sequence). This CDR3 region has 15 residues. DNA of the CDR3: TGTGCCAGCAGTTTTACCGGGACAGGCTTCTACGAGCAGTACTTC. It specifies CASSFTGTGFYEQYF.

This chain links TRBV4-3 with TRBJ2-3; TRBD2 agrees at 8 bases. Germline values: CDR1 LGHNA, CDR2 YSLEER. The CDR3 is 15 amino acids. V shed 6 bases, J shed 4 bases, and the junction held 9 bases outside the gene matches. The CDR3 sequence: CASRAGTSFSDTQYF. The CDR3 DNA reads as TGCGCCAGCAGGGCCGGGACTAGTTTTTCAGATACGCAGTATTTT.